This is a list of T cell receptor beta chains from one sample in a study of T cells in Graves' hyperthyroidism and ophthalmopathy. Each CDR3 protein gets one entry after TCRdb re-called the multiplex PCR reads with MiXCR. The profile shows about 510,000 distinct CDR3 sequences, less than 15% of them singletons. The specimen sequenced was blood. The receptors come from a woman aged 40 to 50 with Graves' hyperthyroidism. Each CDR3 is given without its conserved first and last residue.

V	CDR3
TRBV20-1	SARGGQALLNTEAF
TRBV7-2	ASSKDRGAEAF
TRBV6-1	ASGLLEKGRANTEAF
TRBV10-3	AITSGTTDTQY
TRBV5-1	ASSPGQGRRSYEQY
TRBV6-1	ASSAGTSGLQQY
TRBV20-1	SAPGGANVLT
TRBV7-2	ASSLVFGSGNEQF
TRBV7-8	ASSSDKVTQY
TRBV6-1	ASSQTGEGYNEQF
TRBV9	ASSGSGATNEKLF
TRBV6-2/TRBV6-3	ATTDRGPGQPQH
TRBV28	ASRLGTGGTYNEQF
TRBV3-1	ASSQGPDRVGGSPLH
TRBV29-1	SVLSGNAYEQY
TRBV28	ASSLVQARGYT
TRBV11-2	ASSQGTAVSGNTIY
TRBV12-3/TRBV12-4	ASRRPGTGRLYGYT
TRBV29-1	SVVQGVGDTQY
TRBV3-1	ASSQADFFSYNEQF
TRBV6-1	ASRGIREETQY
TRBV7-9	ASSFRVDDGYT
TRBV27	ASSSIAGEETQY
TRBV12-3/TRBV12-4	ASSLGLPGLY
TRBV20-1	SASSWTGTQY
TRBV9	ASSFGDRGFYNEQF
TRBV5-6	ASKYGQESTGELF
TRBV19	ASSAPSYEQY
TRBV28	ASSSPALAGISYNEQF
TRBV2	ASSDPGTGVVEQY
TRBV2	ASTGGLAEETQY
TRBV20-1	SARTPTAKVGTEAF
TRBV6-5	ASSYYEQGSEAF